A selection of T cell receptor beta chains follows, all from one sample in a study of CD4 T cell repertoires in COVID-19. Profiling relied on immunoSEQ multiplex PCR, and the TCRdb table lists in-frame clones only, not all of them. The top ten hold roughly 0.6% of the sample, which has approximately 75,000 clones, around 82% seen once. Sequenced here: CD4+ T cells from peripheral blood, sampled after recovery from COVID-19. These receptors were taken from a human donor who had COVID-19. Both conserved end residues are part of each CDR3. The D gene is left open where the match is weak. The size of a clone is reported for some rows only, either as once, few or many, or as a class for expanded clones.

TGCGCCAGCAGTCTTAGGGACCACGAGCAGTACTTC	CASSLRDHEQYF	NA	TRBJ2-7	NA	TRBV10-2
TGTGCCACCAGTTCCACAGGGCTAAGTGGCGAAAAACTGTTTTTT	CATSSTGLSGEKLFF	once	TRBJ1-4	NA	TRBV15
TGTGCCAGCAGTTCCTGGACTAGCGGGAAGGTGTCAGATACGCAGTATTTT	CASSSWTSGKVSDTQYF	NA	TRBJ2-3	TRBD2	TRBV27
TGTGCCAGCAGTTCGTGGGGAGCCCAGCATTTT	CASSSWGAQHF	NA	TRBJ1-5	NA	TRBV6-2/TRBV6-3
TGCAGTGCTAGAGGAGGGAGTGGCTACACCTTC	CSARGGSGYTF	NA	TRBJ1-2	NA	TRBV20-1
TGTGCCAGCAGCCTCAGACTAGCGGGAAGCGGGGGGGATACGCAGTATTTT	CASSLRLAGSGGDTQYF	NA	TRBJ2-3	TRBD2	TRBV4-2
TGTGCCAGCAGTTCTAGCCCTGGGGGCTACACCTTC	CASSSSPGGYTF	NA	TRBJ1-2	NA	TRBV27
TGTGCCAGCAGGGCGGACGGGGATTCACCCCTCCACTTT	CASRADGDSPLHF	once	TRBJ1-6	NA	TRBV6-4
TGTGCCAGCGTGGGCGGGGGCCCGGCCACTGAAGCTTTCTTT	CASVGGGPATEAFF	NA	TRBJ1-1	NA	TRBV6-5
TGTGCCAGCAGCCGCCTCTTCGTCAATCAGCGGGAAGATGTTTCAGATACGCAGTATTTT	CASSRLFVNQREDVSDTQYF	NA	TRBJ2-3	TRBD2	TRBV3-1/TRBV3-2
TGTGCCAGCAGCTTCGGCATAGGGGGCTGGTGGGGCTACACCTTC	CASSFGIGGWWGYTF	NA	TRBJ1-2	TRBD1	TRBV7-9
TGTGCCAGCATAAAGGGACTGCCGAACACTGAAGCTTTCTTT	CASIKGLPNTEAFF	few	TRBJ1-1	NA	TRBV2
TGTGCCAGCAGCTCGGTTGGGACAGGGCACTATGGCTACACCTTC	CASSSVGTGHYGYTF	NA	TRBJ1-2	TRBD1	TRBV5-8
TGTGCCAGCAGCTTTACTAGCTCCCATAAGGTGCAGTACTTC	CASSFTSSHKVQYF	NA	TRBJ2-7	NA	TRBV7-2
TGTGCCAGTAGTGTCCCGGGACGCATAACCGGGGAGCTGTTTTTT	CASSVPGRITGELFF	NA	TRBJ2-2	NA	TRBV19
TGTGCCAGCAGCTTACTTCGGACTAGCTCTGAGCAGTTCTTC	CASSLLRTSSEQFF	NA	TRBJ2-1	TRBD2	TRBV11-2
TGTGCCAGCAGCGAACAGGGGGCTGGTCTTGAAGCTTTCTTT	CASSEQGAGLEAFF	NA	TRBJ1-1	TRBD1	TRBV7-9
TGTGCCAGCAGCTTAGACAAGGGCTACACAGATACGCAGTATTTT	CASSLDKGYTDTQYF	NA	TRBJ2-3	NA	TRBV7-8
TGCGCCAGCATCGGAGGGGGGCGGACCGCGAACACCGGGGAGCTGTTTTTT	CASIGGGRTANTGELFF	few	TRBJ2-2	NA	TRBV5-1
TGCGCCAGCAGCGGGAGGTCAGGGGGCGCAGAAGATACGCAGTATTTT	CASSGRSGGAEDTQYF	NA	TRBJ2-3	TRBD1	TRBV5-1
TGTGCCAACATGCGGGACGGTCCTTATTTT	CANMRDGPYF	NA	TRBJ2-3	NA	TRBV28
TGTGCCAGCAGCCCCGGACTAGCGGGAGAGGAACTCATAGATACGCAGTATTTT	CASSPGLAGEELIDTQYF	NA	TRBJ2-3	TRBD2	TRBV14
TGTGCCAGCAGCGTTCAAGGGGGCGCGGGCACTGAAGCTTTCTTT	CASSVQGGAGTEAFF	NA	TRBJ1-1	TRBD1	TRBV9
TGTGCCAGCAGTGCGGAGGACAATCAGCCCCAGCATTTT	CASSAEDNQPQHF	NA	TRBJ1-5	NA	TRBV2
TGTGCCAGTAAAAGATTTCCGGGGGCAACAGAGACCCAGTACTTC	CASKRFPGATETQYF	NA	TRBJ2-5	NA	TRBV6-5
TGTGCCAGCAGCTTAAGGAACGGTCGGGAGAGGAATGCAGATACGCAGTATTTT	CASSLRNGRERNADTQYF	NA	TRBJ2-3	NA	TRBV7-2
TGTGCCACCAGCCTTGACCCAGGTGAAAAACTGTTTTTT	CATSLDPGEKLFF	NA	TRBJ1-4	NA	TRBV15
TGTGCCAGCAGCGAGCAAGAGACAGATACGCAGTATTTT	CASSEQETDTQYF	NA	TRBJ2-3	NA	TRBV9
TGCGCCAGCAGCCCCCAACAGGGTTATAGCAATCAGCCCCAGCATTTT	CASSPQQGYSNQPQHF	few	TRBJ1-5	NA	TRBV4-1
TGTGCCAGCAGTAGGACAGGGGCAGGAAACACCATATATTTT	CASSRTGAGNTIYF	NA	TRBJ1-3	TRBD1	TRBV6-5
TGCGCCAGCAGCTTGGGGAGTGCCTCTGAAAAACTGTTTTTT	CASSLGSASEKLFF	NA	TRBJ1-4	NA	TRBV5-1
TGTGCCAGCAGTGAAAGGGCAGCCCAAGAGACCCAGTACTTC	CASSERAAQETQYF	NA	TRBJ2-5	NA	TRBV2
TGTGCCAGCACGACGCCCCCAGGGAACGCTGGCTACACCTTC	CASTTPPGNAGYTF	NA	TRBJ1-2	NA	TRBV6-5
TGCGCCAGCAGCCAAGTAAATTTTGGGTGGACTGGAGGCGAGACCCAGTACTTC	CASSQVNFGWTGGETQYF	NA	TRBJ2-5	NA	TRBV4-1
TGTGCCAGCGGGACAAGGACTGAAGCTTTCTTT	CASGTRTEAFF	NA	TRBJ1-1	NA	TRBV6-5
TGTGCCAGCAGCTGGGCCCCGGGAGGAACTGAAGCTTTCTTT	CASSWAPGGTEAFF	NA	TRBJ1-1	NA	TRBV7-2
TGTGCCACCAGTTCAGCGGGAGTGTTACCTTTGGAGCAGTTCTTC	CATSSAGVLPLEQFF	once	TRBJ2-1	TRBD2	TRBV24-1
TGTGCCAGCAGCCCCTTAGCGGGAGCCACAGATACGCAGTATTTT	CASSPLAGATDTQYF	NA	TRBJ2-3	TRBD2	TRBV7-9
TGTGCCAGTAGTCCCCACGCAGGGATAACAAATGAAAAACTGTTTTTT	CASSPHAGITNEKLFF	NA	TRBJ1-4	NA	TRBV19
TGTGCCAGCAGCTTGACTAGCGGGACAAACACCGGGGAGCTGTTTTTT	CASSLTSGTNTGELFF	NA	TRBJ2-2	TRBD2	TRBV7-2
TGTGCCAGCAGTCCGACAGGGGTGGTCTATGGCTACACCTTC	CASSPTGVVYGYTF	few	TRBJ1-2	TRBD1	TRBV28
TGTGCCAGCAGCCCTATCCCAGGGGTAGGGGACAATGAGCAGTTCTTC	CASSPIPGVGDNEQFF	once	TRBJ2-1	NA	TRBV4-2
TGTGCCAGCAGCCAAGGCCCCGGGGGACAAGAGACCCAGTACTTC	CASSQGPGGQETQYF	NA	TRBJ2-5	NA	TRBV3-1/TRBV3-2
TGTGCCAGCACACCCAACGTGGACACTGAAGCTTTCTTT	CASTPNVDTEAFF	NA	TRBJ1-1	NA	TRBV3-1/TRBV3-2
TGTGCCAGCAGCCGCCGGGCGGGGGGAATCTACGAGCAGTACTTC	CASSRRAGGIYEQYF	NA	TRBJ2-7	TRBD2	TRBV6-5
TGCAGTGCTAGTCCCCCTCCGGGAGGGCCAAAGAATGAGCAGTTCTTC	CSASPPPGGPKNEQFF	few	TRBJ2-1	TRBD2	TRBV20-1
TGTGCCAGCAGCGTCACTGGGGCCAACGTCCTGACTTTC	CASSVTGANVLTF	NA	TRBJ2-6	NA	TRBV6-4
TGTGCCAGCAGTGAATTGGGCCGGCAGGGCAAAAACATTCAGTACTTC	CASSELGRQGKNIQYF	NA	TRBJ2-4	NA	TRBV6-1
TGTGCCAGCAGTTTATCGGAAGGGACGGAAGCTTTCTTT	CASSLSEGTEAFF	NA	TRBJ1-1	NA	TRBV12-3/TRBV12-4
TGCGCCAGCAGCTTAGTCGCCGGGACAGCACAAGAGACCCAGTACTTC	CASSLVAGTAQETQYF	NA	TRBJ2-5	TRBD1	TRBV5-1